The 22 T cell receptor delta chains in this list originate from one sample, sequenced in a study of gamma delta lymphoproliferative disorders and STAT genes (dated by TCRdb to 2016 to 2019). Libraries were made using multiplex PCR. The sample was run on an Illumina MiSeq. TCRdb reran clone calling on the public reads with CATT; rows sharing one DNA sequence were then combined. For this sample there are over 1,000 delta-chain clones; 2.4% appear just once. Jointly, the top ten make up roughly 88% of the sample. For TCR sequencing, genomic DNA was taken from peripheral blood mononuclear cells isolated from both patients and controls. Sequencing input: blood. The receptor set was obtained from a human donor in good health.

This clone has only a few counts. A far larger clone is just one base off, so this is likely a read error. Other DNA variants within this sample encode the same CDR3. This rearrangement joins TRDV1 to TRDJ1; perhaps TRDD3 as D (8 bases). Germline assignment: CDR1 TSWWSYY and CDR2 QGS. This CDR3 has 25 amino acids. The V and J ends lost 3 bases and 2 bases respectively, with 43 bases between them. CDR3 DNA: TGTGCTCTTGGGGAGCTAGTTCCCTTCCCGCTTCCTATTACCCACTGGGGGCTCATTACCGATAAACTCATCTTT. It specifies CALGELVPFPLPITHWGLITDKLIF.

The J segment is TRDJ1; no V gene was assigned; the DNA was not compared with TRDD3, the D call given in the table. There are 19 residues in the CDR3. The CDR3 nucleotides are TGTGCTTCATTGTGCCTTCCTACCACTGGGGGAACGTACACCGATAAACTCATCTTT. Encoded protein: CASLCLPTTGGTYTDKLIF.

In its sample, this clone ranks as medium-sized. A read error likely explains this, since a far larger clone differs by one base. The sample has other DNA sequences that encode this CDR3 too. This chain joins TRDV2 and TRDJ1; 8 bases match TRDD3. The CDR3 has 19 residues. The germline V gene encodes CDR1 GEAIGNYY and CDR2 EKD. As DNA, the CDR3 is TGTGCCTGTGACAAAATTCCCTTGGGGGATCGAAAACCCACCGATAAACTCATCTTC. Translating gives CACDKIPLGDRKPTDKLIF.

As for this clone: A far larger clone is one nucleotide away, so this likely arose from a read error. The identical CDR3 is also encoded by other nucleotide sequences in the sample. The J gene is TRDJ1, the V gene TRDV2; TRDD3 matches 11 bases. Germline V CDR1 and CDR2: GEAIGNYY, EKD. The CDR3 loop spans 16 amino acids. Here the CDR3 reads CACDTVGDTRTDKLIF. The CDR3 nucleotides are TGTGCCTGTGACACCGTGGGGGATACGAGGACCGATAAGCTCATCTTT.

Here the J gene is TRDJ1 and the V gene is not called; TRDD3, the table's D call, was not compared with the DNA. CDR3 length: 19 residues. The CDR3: CACDTLLGDTRSNTDKLIF. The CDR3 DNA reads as TGTGCCTGTGACACCTTACTGGGGGATACGCGTAGTAACACCGATAAACTCATCTTT.

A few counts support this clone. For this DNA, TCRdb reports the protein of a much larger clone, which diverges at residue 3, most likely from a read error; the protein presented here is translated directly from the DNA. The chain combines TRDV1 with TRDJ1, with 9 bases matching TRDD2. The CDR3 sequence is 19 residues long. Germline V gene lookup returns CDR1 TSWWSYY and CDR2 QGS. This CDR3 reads CAFGDPSYLPWGNIDKLIF. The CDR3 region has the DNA TGTGCTTTTGGGGACCCTTCCTACCTCCCATGGGGGAATATCGATAAACTCATCTTT.

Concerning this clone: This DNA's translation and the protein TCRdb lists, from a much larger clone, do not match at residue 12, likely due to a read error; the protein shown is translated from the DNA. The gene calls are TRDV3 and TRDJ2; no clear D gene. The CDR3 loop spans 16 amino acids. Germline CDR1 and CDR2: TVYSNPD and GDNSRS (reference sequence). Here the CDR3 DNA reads TGTGCCTTCCTAGCCCCTGACTACGCTTTGACAACACAACTCTTCTTT. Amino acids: CAFLAPDYALTTQLFF.

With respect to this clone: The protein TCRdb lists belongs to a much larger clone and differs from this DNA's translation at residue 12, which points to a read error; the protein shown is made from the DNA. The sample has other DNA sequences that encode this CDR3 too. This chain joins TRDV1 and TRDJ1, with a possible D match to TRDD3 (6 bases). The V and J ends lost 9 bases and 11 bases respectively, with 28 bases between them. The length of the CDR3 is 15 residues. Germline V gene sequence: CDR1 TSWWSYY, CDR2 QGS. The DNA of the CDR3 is TGTGCTCTAGTACAGTACTGGGTCCCCGGGTCTAATCTCATCTTT. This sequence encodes CALVQYWVPGSNLIF.

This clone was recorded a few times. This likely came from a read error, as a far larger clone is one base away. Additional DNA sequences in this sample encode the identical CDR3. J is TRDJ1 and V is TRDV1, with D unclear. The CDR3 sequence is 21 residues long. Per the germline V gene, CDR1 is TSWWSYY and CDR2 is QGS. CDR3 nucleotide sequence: TGTGCTCTTGGGGAAGGTCCCCTTTATCGACCCGTACACCCGAAGTTCGATAAACTTATCTTT. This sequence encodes CALGEGPLYRPVHPKFDKLIF.

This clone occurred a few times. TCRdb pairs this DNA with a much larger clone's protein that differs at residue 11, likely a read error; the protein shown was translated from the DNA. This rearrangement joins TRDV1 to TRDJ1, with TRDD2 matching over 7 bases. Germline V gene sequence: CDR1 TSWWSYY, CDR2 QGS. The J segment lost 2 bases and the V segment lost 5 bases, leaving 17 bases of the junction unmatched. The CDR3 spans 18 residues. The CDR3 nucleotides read TGTGCTCTTGGGAGTGAGCTTCCTAGGGGTCCGGGGACCGATAAACTCATCTTT. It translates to CALGSELPRGPGTDKLIF.

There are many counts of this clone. CDR3 region: CALGDLPSLLILGILCTDKLIF. The CDR3 DNA is TGTGCTCTTGGGGACCTGCCGTCCCTACTAATACTGGGGATACTTTGCACCGATAAACTCATCTTT. The chain joins TRDV1 to TRDJ1, with 8 bases fitting TRDD3. The V gene end was trimmed by 3 bases and the J gene end by 1 base; junction bases not matched to a gene: 25. Germline V CDR1 and CDR2: TSWWSYY, QGS. This CDR3 has 22 amino acids.

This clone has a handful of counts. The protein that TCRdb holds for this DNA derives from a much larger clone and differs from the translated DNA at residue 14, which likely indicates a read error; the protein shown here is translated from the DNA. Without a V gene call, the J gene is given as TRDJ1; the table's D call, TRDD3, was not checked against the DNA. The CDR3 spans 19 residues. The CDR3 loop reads CALGVRWRIGILHADKLIF. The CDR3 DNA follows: TGTGCTCTTGGTGTTCGTTGGCGGATTGGGATCCTACACGCCGATAAACTCATCTTT.

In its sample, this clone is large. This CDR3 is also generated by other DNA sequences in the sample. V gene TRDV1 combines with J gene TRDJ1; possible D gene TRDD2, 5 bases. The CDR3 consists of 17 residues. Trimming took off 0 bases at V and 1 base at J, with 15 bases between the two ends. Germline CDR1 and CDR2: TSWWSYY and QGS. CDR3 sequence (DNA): TGTGCTCTTGGGGAACTCTACGACCTACTGTTCACCGATAAACTCATCTTT. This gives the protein CALGELYDLLFTDKLIF.

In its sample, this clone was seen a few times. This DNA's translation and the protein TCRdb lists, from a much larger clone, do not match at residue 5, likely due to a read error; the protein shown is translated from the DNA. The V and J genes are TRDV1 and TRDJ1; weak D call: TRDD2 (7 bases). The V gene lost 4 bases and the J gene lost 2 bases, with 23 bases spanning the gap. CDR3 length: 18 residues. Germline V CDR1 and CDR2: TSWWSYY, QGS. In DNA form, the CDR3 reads TGTGCTCTTGGGGGTGAGCTTCCTAGGGGTCTGGGGACCGATAAACTCATCTTT. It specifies CALGGELPRGLGTDKLIF.

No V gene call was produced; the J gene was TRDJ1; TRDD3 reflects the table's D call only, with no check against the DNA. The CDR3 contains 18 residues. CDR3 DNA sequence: TGTGCCTGTGACACCGTAGGGCTGGGGGAAAACGGGGCCGATAAACTCATCTTT. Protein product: CACDTVGLGENGADKLIF.

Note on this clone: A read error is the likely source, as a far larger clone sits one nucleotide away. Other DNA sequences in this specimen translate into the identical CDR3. CDR3 in amino acids: CALGSELPRGLGTDKLIF. Written as DNA, the CDR3 is TGTGCCCTTGGGAGTGAGCTTCCTAGGGGTCTGGGGACCGATAAACTCATCTTT. The chain uses TRDV1 and TRDJ1; D perhaps matches TRDD2 (7 bases). From germline, CDR1 is TSWWSYY and CDR2 QGS. This CDR3 contains 18 residues.

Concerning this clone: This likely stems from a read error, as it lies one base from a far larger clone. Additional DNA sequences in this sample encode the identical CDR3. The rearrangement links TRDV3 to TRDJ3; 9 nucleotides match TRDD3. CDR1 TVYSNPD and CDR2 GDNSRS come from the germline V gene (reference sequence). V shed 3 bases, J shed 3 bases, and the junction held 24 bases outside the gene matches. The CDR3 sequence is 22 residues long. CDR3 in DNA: TGTGCCTTGGGCCCTTTCCTACGTAAGCGTATCTGGGGGATCTGGGACACCCGACAGATGTTTTTC. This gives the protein CALGPFLRKRIWGIWDTRQMFF.

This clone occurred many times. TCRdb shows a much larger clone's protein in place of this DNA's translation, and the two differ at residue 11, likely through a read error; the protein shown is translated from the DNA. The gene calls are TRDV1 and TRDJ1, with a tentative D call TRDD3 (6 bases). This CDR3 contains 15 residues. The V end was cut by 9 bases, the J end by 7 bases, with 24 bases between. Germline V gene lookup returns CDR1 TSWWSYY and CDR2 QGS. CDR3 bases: TGTGCTCTAGTACAGTACTGGGTCCCCGGGTTTAAACTCATCTTT. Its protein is CALVQYWVPGFKLIF.

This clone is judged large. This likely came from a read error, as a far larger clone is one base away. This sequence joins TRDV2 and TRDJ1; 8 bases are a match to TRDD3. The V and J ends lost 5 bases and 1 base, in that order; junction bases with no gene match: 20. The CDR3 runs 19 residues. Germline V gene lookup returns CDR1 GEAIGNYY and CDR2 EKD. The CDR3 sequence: CACGKIPLGDRKPTDKLIF. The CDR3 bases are TGTGCCTGTGGCAAAATTCCCTTGGGGGATCGAAAACCCACCGATAAACTCATCTTT.

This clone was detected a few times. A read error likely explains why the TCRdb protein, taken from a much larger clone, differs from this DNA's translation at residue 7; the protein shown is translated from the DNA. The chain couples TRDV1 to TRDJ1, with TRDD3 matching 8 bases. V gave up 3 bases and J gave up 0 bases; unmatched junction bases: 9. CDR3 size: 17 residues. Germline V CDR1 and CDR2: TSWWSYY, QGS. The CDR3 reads CALGESSTGGYTDKLIF. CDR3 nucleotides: TGTGCTCTTGGGGAGTCCTCTACTGGGGGGTACACCGATAAACTCATCTTT.

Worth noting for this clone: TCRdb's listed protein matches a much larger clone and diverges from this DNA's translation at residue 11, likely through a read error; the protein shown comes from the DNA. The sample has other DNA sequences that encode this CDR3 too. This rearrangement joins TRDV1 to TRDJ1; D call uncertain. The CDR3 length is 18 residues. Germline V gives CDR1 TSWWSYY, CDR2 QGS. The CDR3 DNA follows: TGTGCTCTTGGGGAACTAGTATTCTCGTACCTCCACACTGATAAACTCATCTTT. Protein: CALGELVFSYLHTDKLIF.

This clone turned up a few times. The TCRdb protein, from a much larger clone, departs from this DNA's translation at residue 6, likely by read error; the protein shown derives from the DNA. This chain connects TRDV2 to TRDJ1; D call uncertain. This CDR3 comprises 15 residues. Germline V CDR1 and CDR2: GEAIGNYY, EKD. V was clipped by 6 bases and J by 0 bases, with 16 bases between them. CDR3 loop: CACPLSQMDTDKLIF. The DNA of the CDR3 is TGTGCCTGTCCCCTCTCACAGATGGACACCGATAAACTCATCTTT.